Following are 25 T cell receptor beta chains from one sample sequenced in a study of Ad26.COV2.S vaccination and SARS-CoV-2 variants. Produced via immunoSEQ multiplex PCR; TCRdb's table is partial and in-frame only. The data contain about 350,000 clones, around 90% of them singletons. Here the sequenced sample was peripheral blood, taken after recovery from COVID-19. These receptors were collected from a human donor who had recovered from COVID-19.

CDR3 in DNA: TGTGCCAGCAGCCGTCTCGCTCTTAGAGATGAGCAGTTCTTC. As protein: CASSRLALRDEQFF. The rearrangement uses TRBV28 and TRBJ2-1; D is unclear. The CDR3 extends over 14 amino acids. V was shortened by 6 bases and J by 8 bases, with 17 bases between the two germline ends. CDR1 is MDHEN and CDR2 is SYDVKM in the germline V gene.

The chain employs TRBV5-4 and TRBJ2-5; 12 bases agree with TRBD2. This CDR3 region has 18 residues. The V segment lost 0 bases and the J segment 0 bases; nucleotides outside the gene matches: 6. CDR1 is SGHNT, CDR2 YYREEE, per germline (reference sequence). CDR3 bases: TGTGCCAGCAGCTTGGGGACTAGCGGGGCCCCCAACCAAGAGACCCAGTACTTC. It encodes CASSLGTSGAPNQETQYF.

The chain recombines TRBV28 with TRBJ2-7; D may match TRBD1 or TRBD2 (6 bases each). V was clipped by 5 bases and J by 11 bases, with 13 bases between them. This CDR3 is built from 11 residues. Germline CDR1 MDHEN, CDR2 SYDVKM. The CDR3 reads CASSIVGGKYF. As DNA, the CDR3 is TGTGCCAGCAGTATCGTGGGGGGCAAGTACTTC.

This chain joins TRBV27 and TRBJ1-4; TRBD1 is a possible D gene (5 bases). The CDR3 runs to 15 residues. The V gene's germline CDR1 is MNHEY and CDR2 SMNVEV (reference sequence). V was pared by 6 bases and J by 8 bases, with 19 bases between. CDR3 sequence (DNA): TGTGCCAGCAGCTCTTCAGGGCCCGGTGGGGAAAAACTGTTTTTT. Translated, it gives CASSSSGPGGEKLFF.

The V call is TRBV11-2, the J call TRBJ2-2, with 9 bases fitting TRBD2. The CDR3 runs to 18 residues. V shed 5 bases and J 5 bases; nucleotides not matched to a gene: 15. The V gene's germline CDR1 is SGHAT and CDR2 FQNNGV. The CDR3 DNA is TGTGCCAGCAGCCCCTGGATGCGGGGGGGCTCGTATACCGGGGAGCTGTTTTTT. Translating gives CASSPWMRGGSYTGELFF.

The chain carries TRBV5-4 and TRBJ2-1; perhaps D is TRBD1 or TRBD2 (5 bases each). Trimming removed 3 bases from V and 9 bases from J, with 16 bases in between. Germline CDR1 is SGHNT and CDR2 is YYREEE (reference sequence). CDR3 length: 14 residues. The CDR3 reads CASSSPGRGAEQFF. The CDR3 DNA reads TGTGCCAGCAGCTCCCCGGGACGAGGCGCTGAGCAGTTCTTC.

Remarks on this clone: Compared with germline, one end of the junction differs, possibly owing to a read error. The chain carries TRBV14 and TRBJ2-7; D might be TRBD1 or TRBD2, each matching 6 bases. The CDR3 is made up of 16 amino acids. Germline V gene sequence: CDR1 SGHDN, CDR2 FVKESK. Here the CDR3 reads CASSQDRGQGSSEQYF. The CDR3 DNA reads TGTGCCAGCAGCCAAGATCGGGGGCAGGGCTCCTCCGAGCAGTACTTC.

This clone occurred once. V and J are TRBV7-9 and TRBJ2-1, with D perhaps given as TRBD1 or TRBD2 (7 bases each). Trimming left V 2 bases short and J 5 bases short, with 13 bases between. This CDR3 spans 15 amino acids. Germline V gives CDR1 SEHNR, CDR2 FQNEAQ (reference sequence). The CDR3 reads CASSLREGTDNEQFF. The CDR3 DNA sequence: TGTGCCAGCAGCTTAAGGGAGGGGACAGACAATGAGCAGTTCTTC. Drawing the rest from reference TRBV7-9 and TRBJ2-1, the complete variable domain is DTGVSQNPRHKITKRGQNVTFRCDPISEHNRLYWYRQTLGQGPEFLTYFQNEAQLEKSRLLSDRFSAERPKGSFSTLEIQRTEQGDSAMYLCASSLREGTDNEQFFGPGTRLTVL.

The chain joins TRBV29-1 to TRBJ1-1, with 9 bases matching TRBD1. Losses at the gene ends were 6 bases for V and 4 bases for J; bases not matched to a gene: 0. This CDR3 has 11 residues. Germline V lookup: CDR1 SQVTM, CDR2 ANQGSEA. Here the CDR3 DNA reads TGCAGCGTGACAGGGGGCACTGAAGCTTTCTTT. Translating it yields CSVTGGTEAFF.

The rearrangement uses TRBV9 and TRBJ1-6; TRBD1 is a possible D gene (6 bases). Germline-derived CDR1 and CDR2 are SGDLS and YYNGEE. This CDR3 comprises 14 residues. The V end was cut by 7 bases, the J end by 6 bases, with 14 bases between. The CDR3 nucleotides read TGTGCCAGCGGGGGCCGGCGGGCTAATTCACCCCTCCACTTT. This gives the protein CASGGRRANSPLHF.

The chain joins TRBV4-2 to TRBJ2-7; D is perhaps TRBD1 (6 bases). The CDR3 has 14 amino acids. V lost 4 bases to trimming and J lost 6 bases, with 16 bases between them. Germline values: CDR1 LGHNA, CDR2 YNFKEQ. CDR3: CASSPGQGYSEQYF. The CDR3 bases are TGTGCCAGCAGCCCGGGGCAGGGGTATAGCGAGCAGTACTTC.

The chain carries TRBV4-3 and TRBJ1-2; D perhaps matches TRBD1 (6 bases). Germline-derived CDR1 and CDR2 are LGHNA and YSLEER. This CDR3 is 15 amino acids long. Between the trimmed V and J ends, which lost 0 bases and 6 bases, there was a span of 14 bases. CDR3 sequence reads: CASSQDRGGRDGYTF. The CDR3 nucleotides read TGCGCCAGCAGCCAAGATCGGGGGGGCCGAGATGGCTACACCTTC.

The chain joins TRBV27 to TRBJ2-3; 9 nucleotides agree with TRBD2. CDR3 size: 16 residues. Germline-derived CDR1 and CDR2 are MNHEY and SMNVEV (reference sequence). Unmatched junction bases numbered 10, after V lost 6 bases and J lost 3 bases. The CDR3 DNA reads TGTGCCAGCAGCCCCTCAGCGGGGGGAAGGACAGATACGCAGTATTTT. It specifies CASSPSAGGRTDTQYF.

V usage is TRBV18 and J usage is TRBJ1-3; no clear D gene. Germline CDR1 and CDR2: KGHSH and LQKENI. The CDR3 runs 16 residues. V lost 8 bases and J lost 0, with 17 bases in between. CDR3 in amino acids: CASAPSTVYSGNTIYF. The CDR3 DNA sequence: TGTGCCAGCGCCCCCTCGACCGTCTACTCTGGAAACACCATATATTTT.

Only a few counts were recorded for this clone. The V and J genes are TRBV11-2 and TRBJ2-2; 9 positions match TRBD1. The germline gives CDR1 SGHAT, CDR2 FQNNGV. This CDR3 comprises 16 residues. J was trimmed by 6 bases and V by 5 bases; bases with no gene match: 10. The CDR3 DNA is TGTGCCAGCAGCCCAACACAGGGGGCTTTGGCCGGGGAGCTGTTTTTT. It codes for CASSPTQGALAGELFF. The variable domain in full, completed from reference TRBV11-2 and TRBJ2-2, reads EAGVAQSPRYKIIEKRQSVAFWCNPISGHATLYWYQQILGQGPKLLIQFQNNGVVDDSQLPKDRFSAERLKGVDSTLKIQPAKLEDSAVYLCASSPTQGALAGELFFGEGSRLTVL.

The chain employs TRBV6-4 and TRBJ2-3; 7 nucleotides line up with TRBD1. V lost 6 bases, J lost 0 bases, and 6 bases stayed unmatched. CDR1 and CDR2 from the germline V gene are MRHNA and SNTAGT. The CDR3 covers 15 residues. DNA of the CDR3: TGTGCCAGCAGCGTTGGGACAGTTAGCACAGATACGCAGTATTTT. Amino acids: CASSVGTVSTDTQYF.

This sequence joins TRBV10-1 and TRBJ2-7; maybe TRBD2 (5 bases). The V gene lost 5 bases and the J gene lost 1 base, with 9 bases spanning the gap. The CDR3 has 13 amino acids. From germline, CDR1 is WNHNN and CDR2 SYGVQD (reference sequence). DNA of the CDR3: TGCGCCAGCAGTAAGAGGGATTCCTACGAGCAGTACTTC. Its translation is CASSKRDSYEQYF.

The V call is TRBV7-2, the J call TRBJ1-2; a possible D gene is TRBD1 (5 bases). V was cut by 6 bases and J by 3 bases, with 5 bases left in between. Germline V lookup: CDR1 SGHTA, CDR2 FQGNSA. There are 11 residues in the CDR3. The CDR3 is CASRGDYGYTF. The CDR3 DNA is TGTGCCAGCAGAGGGGACTATGGCTACACCTTC.

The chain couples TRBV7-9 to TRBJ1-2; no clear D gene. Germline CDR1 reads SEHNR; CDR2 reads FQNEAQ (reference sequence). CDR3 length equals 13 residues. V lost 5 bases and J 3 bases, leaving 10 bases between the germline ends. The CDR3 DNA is TGTGCCAGCAGCGCGGACGGGTACTATGGCTACACCTTC. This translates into CASSADGYYGYTF. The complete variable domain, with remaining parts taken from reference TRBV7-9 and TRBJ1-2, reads DTGVSQNPRHKITKRGQNVTFRCDPISEHNRLYWYRQTLGQGPEFLTYFQNEAQLEKSRLLSDRFSAERPKGSFSTLEIQRTEQGDSAMYLCASSADGYYGYTFGSGTRLTVV.

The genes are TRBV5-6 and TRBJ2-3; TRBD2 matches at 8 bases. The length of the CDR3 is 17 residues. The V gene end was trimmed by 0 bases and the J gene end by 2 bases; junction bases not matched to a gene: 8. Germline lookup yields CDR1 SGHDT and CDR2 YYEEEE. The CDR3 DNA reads TGTGCCAGCAGCTTGGTCCCAGCGGGGGCCATCACAGATACGCAGTATTTT. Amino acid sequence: CASSLVPAGAITDTQYF.

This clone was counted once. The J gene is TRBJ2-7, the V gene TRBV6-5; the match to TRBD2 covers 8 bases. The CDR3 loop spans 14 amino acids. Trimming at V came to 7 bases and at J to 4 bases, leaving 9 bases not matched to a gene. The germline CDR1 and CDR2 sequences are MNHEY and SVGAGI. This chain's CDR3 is CASTDGGGSYEQYF. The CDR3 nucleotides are TGTGCCAGCACCGACGGGGGGGGTTCTTACGAGCAGTACTTC.

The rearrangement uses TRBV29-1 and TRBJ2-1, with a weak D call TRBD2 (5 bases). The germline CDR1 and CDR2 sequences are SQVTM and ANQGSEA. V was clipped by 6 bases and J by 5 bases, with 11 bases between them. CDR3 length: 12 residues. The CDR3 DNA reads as TGCAGCGTCGGAGGCAGAAACAATGAGCAGTTCTTC. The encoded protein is CSVGGRNNEQFF.

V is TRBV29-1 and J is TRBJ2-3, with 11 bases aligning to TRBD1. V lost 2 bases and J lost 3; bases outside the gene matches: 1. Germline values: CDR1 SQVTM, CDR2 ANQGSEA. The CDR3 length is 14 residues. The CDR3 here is CSVERDRGTDTQYF. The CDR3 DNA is TGCAGCGTTGAAAGGGACAGGGGGACAGATACGCAGTATTTT.

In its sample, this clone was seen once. CDR3 protein: CASSEPGDPYNEQFF. As DNA, the CDR3 is TGTGCCAGCAGTGAACCAGGGGATCCCTACAATGAGCAGTTCTTC. V is TRBV2 and J is TRBJ2-1; tentatively, D is TRBD1 (6 bases). Per germline, CDR1 SNHLY and CDR2 FYNNEI. V gave up 2 bases and J gave up 2 bases, with 10 bases separating them. The CDR3 has 15 amino acids.

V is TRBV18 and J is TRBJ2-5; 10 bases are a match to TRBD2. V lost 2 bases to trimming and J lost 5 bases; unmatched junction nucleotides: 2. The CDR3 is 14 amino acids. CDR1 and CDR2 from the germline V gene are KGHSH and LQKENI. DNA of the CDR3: TGTGCCAGCTCACCAGGACTAGCGGCGGAGACCCAGTACTTC. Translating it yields CASSPGLAAETQYF.